The rows below give T cell receptor beta chains drawn from one sample of a study of blood T cell repertoires in COVID-19. Measured with immunoSEQ multiplex PCR; TCRdb has only the in-frame clones, and not every one. The sample gives 190,000 or so clones, roughly three quarters of which show up once; 10% to 15% is in the top ten. The sample taken for sequencing was peripheral blood. These receptor sequences come from a woman of 80 years or more with COVID-19, enrolled during active disease. CDR3s include the opening cysteine and the closing phenylalanine or tryptophan. The D gene is left open where the match is weak. The listing skips clone size in some rows; elsewhere it reads once, few, many or a size class.

V	J	D	size	DNA	CDR3
TRBV29-1	TRBJ2-3	TRBD2	NA	TGCAGCGTTGAAGTCGGGACTAGCGGGAGGTGGGATACGCAGTATTTT	CSVEVGTSGRWDTQYF
TRBV7-8	TRBJ2-7	TRBD1	NA	TGTGCCAGCAGCCCACGCCGGGGACAGGGGATTTTCTACGAGCAGTACTTC	CASSPRRGQGIFYEQYF
TRBV12-3/TRBV12-4	TRBJ1-3	NA	once	TGTGCCAGCAGTCAACTAGGAAACACCATATATTTT	CASSQLGNTIYF
TRBV5-6	TRBJ2-1	TRBD2	NA	TGTGCCAGCAGCTTGGCCTCCAGAGCGGGAGTTAGGTACAATGAGCAGTTCTTC	CASSLASRAGVRYNEQFF
TRBV7-2	TRBJ2-2	NA	once	TGTGCCAGCAGCTTAGTCCTAAGCCTCACCGGGGAGCTGTTTTTT	CASSLVLSLTGELFF
TRBV7-2	TRBJ1-6	TRBD1	NA	TGTGCCAGCAGCACAGGGGATTCGAGATCACCCCTCCACTTT	CASSTGDSRSPLHF
TRBV5-1	TRBJ1-4	NA	NA	TGCGCCAGCAGAGACAAGGGGGATGAAAAACTGTTTTTT	CASRDKGDEKLFF
TRBV5-1	TRBJ2-2	TRBD2	NA	TGCGCCAGCAGCTTGGCCAGCGGGAGGTCCGGGGAGCTGTTTTTT	CASSLASGRSGELFF
TRBV7-9	TRBJ1-1	TRBD1	NA	TGTGCCAGCAGCCAGGGGGGTGAAGCTTTCTTT	CASSQGGEAFF
TRBV28	TRBJ1-5	TRBD1	NA	TGTGCCAGCAGTTTACCGGACAGGATTGGTCAGCCCCAGCATTTT	CASSLPDRIGQPQHF
TRBV6-6	TRBJ2-2	TRBD1	NA	TGTGCCAGCCGGGACAGGGTCGAGAACACCGGGGAGCTGTTTTTT	CASRDRVENTGELFF
TRBV6-2/TRBV6-3	TRBJ1-1	NA	NA	TGTGCCAGCAGTTACCGCGACAGCTCGAACACTGAAGCTTTCTTT	CASSYRDSSNTEAFF
TRBV7-9	TRBJ1-3	NA	NA	TGTGCCAGCAGCTTGAGGGATGTCGAAAACACCATATATTTT	CASSLRDVENTIYF
TRBV7-8	TRBJ1-2	TRBD1	few	TGTGCCAGCAGCTTAGGGTCCACCGGGACAGCAGGCTATGGCTACACCTTC	CASSLGSTGTAGYGYTF
TRBV6-6	TRBJ2-2	TRBD1	NA	TGTGCCAGCTGGGGGCAGGGGGTTTGGTTCACCGGGGAGCTGTTTTTT	CASWGQGVWFTGELFF
TRBV6-5	TRBJ1-3	TRBD1	few	TGTGCCAGCAAGGGGACAGCGGCTGGAAACACCATATATTTT	CASKGTAAGNTIYF
TRBV9	TRBJ2-1	TRBD1	NA	TGTGCCAGCAGCGTAGTAGGGACAGCGAACAATGAGCAGTTCTTC	CASSVVGTANNEQFF
TRBV7-3	TRBJ2-3	TRBD2	NA	TGTGCCAGCAGCTTAAGGGTAGCGGGGGCTTTCACAGATACGCAGTATTTT	CASSLRVAGAFTDTQYF
TRBV10-3	TRBJ2-3	NA	NA	TGTGCCATCAGCCCGGGACAAGACACAGATACGCAGTATTTT	CAISPGQDTDTQYF
TRBV6-6	TRBJ1-2	NA	NA	TGTGCCAGCGGGGCCAGGTTATACTATGGCTACACCTTC	CASGARLYYGYTF
TRBV5-1	TRBJ1-1	NA	NA	TGCGCCAGCAGCTTGGACAGCCTGAAAGCTTTCTTT	CASSLDSLKAFF
TRBV5-1	TRBJ2-5	NA	NA	TGCGCCAGCAGCTCCGAGGGGACTGCCAAACAGTACTTC	CASSSEGTAKQYF
TRBV3-1/TRBV3-2	TRBJ2-7	NA	NA	TGTGCCAGCAGCCAGGAGATCGGAGGGGTCTTTCCCTACGAGCAGTACTTC	CASSQEIGGVFPYEQYF
TRBV5-1	TRBJ1-3	NA	NA	TGCGCCAGCAGCCCGGGAGGATCATTCTCTGGAAACACCATATATTTT	CASSPGGSFSGNTIYF
TRBV11-2	TRBJ1-3	TRBD1	few	TGTGCCAGCAGCAAAGACGCAGGGGGCACTGGAAACACCATATATTTT	CASSKDAGGTGNTIYF
TRBV2	TRBJ2-2	NA	NA	TGTGCCAGCAGTGGGCAGGGCGCCGGGGAGCTGTTTTTT	CASSGQGAGELFF
TRBV4-1	TRBJ1-1	NA	NA	TGCGCCAGCAGCCAAGATAGGTTCGGCCCTAGTGAAGCTTTCTTT	CASSQDRFGPSEAFF
TRBV5-1	TRBJ2-2	TRBD1	NA	TGCGCCAGCAGCACGGGACAGTTAGGCACCGGGGAGCTGTTTTTT	CASSTGQLGTGELFF
TRBV5-1	TRBJ2-7	TRBD1	NA	TGCGCCAGCAGCTTGTTTGGACAGGGGGAGGGGGAGCAGTACTTC	CASSLFGQGEGEQYF
TRBV9	TRBJ2-5	TRBD2	NA	TGTGCCAGCAGCGTAGGGCTAGCGGGGGTCAAAGAGACCCAGTACTTC	CASSVGLAGVKETQYF
TRBV6-2/TRBV6-3	TRBJ1-5	TRBD1	NA	TGTGCCAGCCGCCCAGGGGGTCTTCAGCCCCAGCATTTT	CASRPGGLQPQHF
TRBV7-9	TRBJ2-5	TRBD1	NA	TGTGCCAGCAGCTTAGCGGGGGACAGGGCGCGAGAGACCCAGTACTTC	CASSLAGDRARETQYF
TRBV10-3	TRBJ1-5	TRBD1	NA	TGTGCCATCAGTGAGTCTAGCGGCAGGGGGGGCAATCAGCCCCAGCATTTT	CAISESSGRGGNQPQHF
TRBV5-4	TRBJ2-4	TRBD2	NA	TGTGCCAGCAGCCCCGGGACTACCCAAAACATTCAGTACTTC	CASSPGTTQNIQYF
TRBV28	TRBJ2-7	TRBD2	NA	TGTGCCAGCAGTTTCGGCGGGAGCTCCTACGAGCAGTACTTC	CASSFGGSSYEQYF
TRBV28	TRBJ2-3	NA	few	TGTGCCAGCAGTTTGGGCAGGGGGGGCACAGATACGCAGTATTTT	CASSLGRGGTDTQYF
TRBV7-2	TRBJ2-3	NA	few	TGTGCCAGCAGCTTAGGACCGGGGACAGATACGCAGTATTTT	CASSLGPGTDTQYF
TRBV7-6	TRBJ1-1	TRBD1	once	TGTGCCAGCAGCCGGGGGACAGGGATGAACACTGAAGCTTTCTTT	CASSRGTGMNTEAFF
TRBV5-5	TRBJ2-1	TRBD2	few	TGTGCCAGCAGCTTGGTAGCGGGGTCCTACAATGAGCAGTTCTTC	CASSLVAGSYNEQFF
TRBV7-9	TRBJ1-1	TRBD1	NA	TGTGCCAGCAGCTTACGACAGGGGTTTGAAGCTTTCTTT	CASSLRQGFEAFF
TRBV2	TRBJ2-7	TRBD2	NA	TGTGCCAGCAGTGAACAGCGGGGGGCCCTCGGGCAGTACTTC	CASSEQRGALGQYF
TRBV2	TRBJ2-4	TRBD2	NA	TGTGCCAGCAGTGAACCAGCGGGAGGGCCGATGGCCAAAAACATTCAGTACTTC	CASSEPAGGPMAKNIQYF
TRBV12-5	TRBJ2-1	NA	NA	TGTGCTAGTGGTTTGGATGGGACTTTCCCCCGGCAGTTCTTC	CASGLDGTFPRQFF
TRBV27	TRBJ2-7	NA	NA	TGTGCCAGTTCGACAGTGCCAGCCTACGAGCAGTACTTC	CASSTVPAYEQYF
TRBV11-3	TRBJ2-2	TRBD1	NA	TGTGCCAGCAGTGGAGAGGGGGCCTACACCGGGGAGCTGTTTTTT	CASSGEGAYTGELFF
TRBV27	TRBJ2-2	TRBD2	NA	TGTGCCAGCAGCCCTACTAGCGGGAGGGCCACCGGGGAGCTGTTTTTT	CASSPTSGRATGELFF
TRBV3-1/TRBV3-2	TRBJ2-5	TRBD2	once	TGTGCCAGCAGCCCGGTTAGCGGGGCCAGGGAAGAGACCCAGTACTTC	CASSPVSGAREETQYF
TRBV4-3	TRBJ2-3	NA	NA	TGCGCCAGCAGCCGAGGACTAACTAGCACAGATACGCAGTATTTT	CASSRGLTSTDTQYF
TRBV7-2	TRBJ1-4	TRBD1	NA	TGTGCCAGCAGCCGTCCACATTACAGGGGCAAAGATGAAAAACTGTTTTTT	CASSRPHYRGKDEKLFF
TRBV2	TRBJ2-7	TRBD1	NA	TGTGCCAGCAGTGAAGGGACAGGGGTCTACGAGCAGTACTTC	CASSEGTGVYEQYF
TRBV29-1	TRBJ2-7	TRBD2	NA	TGCAGCGTCGGGACTAGCGGGAGCGGCCCCTACGAGCAGTACTTC	CSVGTSGSGPYEQYF
TRBV10-3	TRBJ2-2	NA	NA	TGTGCCATCAGTGATTCGGGCACAGGCGGCACCGGGGAGCTGTTTTTT	CAISDSGTGGTGELFF
TRBV7-9	TRBJ1-2	NA	NA	TGTGCCAGCAGCTTAATATGGCAGGGCGACTATGGCTACACCTTC	CASSLIWQGDYGYTF
TRBV5-6	TRBJ1-1	NA	many	TGTGCCAGCAGCTTGGATCGGAACACTGAAGCTTTCTTT	CASSLDRNTEAFF
TRBV19	TRBJ1-4	TRBD1	NA	TGTGCCAGTAGTATAGTGGGACAGGGAAGGGAAAAACTGTTTTTT	CASSIVGQGREKLFF